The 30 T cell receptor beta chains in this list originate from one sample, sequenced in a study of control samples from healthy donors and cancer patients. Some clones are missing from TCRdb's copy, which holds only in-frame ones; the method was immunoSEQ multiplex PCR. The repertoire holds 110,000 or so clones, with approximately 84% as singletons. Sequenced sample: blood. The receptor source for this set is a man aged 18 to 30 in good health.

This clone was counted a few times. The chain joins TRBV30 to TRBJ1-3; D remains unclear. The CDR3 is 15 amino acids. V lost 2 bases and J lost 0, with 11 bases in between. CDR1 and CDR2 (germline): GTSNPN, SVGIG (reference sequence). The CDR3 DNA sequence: TGTGCCTGGAGTCGTCTAGGCGCCTCTGGAAACACCATATATTTT. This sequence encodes CAWSRLGASGNTIYF.

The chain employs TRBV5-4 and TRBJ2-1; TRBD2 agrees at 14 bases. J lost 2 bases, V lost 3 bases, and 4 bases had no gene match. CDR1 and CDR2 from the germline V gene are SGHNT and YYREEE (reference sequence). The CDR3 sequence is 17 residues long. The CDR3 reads CASSSGTSGGPYNEQFF. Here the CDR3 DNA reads TGTGCCAGCAGCTCCGGGACTAGCGGGGGCCCCTACAATGAGCAGTTCTTC. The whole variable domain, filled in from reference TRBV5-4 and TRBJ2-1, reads ETGVTQSPTHLIKTRGQQVTLRCSSQSGHNTVSWYQQALGQGPQFIFQYYREEENGRGNFPPRFSGLQFPNYSSELNVNALELDDSALYLCASSSGTSGGPYNEQFFGPGTRLTVL.

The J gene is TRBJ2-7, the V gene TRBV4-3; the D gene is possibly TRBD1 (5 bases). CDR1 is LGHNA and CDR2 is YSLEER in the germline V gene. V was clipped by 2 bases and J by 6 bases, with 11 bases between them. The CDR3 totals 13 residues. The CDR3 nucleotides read TGCGCCAGCAGCCAAAACACAGGAGCCGAGCAGTACTTC. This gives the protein CASSQNTGAEQYF.

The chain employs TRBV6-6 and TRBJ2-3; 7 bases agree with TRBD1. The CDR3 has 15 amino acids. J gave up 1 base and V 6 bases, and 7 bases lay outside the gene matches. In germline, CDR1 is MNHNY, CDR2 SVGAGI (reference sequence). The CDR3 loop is CASSLHRGRTDTQYF. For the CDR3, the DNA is TGTGCCAGCAGCCTACACAGGGGTCGCACAGATACGCAGTATTTT.

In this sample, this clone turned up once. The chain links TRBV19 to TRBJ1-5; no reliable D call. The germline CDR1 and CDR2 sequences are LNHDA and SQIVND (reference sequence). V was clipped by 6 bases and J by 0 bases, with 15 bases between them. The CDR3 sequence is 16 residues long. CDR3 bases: TGTGCCAGTAGCATGGGCGGCGGTGCTAGCAATCAGCCCCAGCATTTT. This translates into CASSMGGGASNQPQHF.

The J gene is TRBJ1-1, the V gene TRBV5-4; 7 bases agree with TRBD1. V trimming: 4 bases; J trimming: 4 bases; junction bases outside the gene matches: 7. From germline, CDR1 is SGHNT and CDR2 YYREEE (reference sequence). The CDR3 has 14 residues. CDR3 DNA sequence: TGTGCCAGCAGCCCGGGACAGAAGAGCACTGAAGCTTTCTTT. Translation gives CASSPGQKSTEAFF.

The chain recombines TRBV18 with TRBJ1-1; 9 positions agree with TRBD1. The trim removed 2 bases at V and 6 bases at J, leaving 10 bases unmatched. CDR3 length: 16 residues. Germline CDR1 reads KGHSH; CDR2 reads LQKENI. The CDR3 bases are TGTGCCAGCTCACCAACGACAGGGGGTCTGTCTTCTGAAGCTTTCTTT. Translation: CASSPTTGGLSSEAFF.

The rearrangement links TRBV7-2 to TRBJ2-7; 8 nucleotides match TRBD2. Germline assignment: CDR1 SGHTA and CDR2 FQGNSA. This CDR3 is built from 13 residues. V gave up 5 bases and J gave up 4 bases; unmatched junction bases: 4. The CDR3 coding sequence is TGTGCCAGCAGCCCCGAGCGGGGGTACGAGCAGTACGTC. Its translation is CASSPERGYEQYV.

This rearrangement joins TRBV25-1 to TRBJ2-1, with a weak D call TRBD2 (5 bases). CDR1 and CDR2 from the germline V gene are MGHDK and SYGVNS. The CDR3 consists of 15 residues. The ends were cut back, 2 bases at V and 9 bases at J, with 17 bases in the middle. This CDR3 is CASSENARESSEQFF. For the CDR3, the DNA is TGTGCCAGCAGTGAAAATGCGAGGGAAAGTAGTGAGCAGTTCTTC.

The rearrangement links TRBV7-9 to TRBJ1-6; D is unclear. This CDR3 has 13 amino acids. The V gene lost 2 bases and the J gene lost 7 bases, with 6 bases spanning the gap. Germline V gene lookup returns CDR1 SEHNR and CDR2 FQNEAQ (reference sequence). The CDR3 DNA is TGTGCCAGCAGCTTACCAGGAAATTCACCCCTCCACTTT. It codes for CASSLPGNSPLHF.

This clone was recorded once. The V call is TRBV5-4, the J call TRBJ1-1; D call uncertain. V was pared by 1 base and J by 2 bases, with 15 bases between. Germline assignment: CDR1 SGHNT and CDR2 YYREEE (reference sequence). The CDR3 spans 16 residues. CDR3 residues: CASSLPGWVANTEAFF. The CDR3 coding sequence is TGTGCCAGCAGCTTGCCCGGTTGGGTCGCAAACACTGAAGCTTTCTTT. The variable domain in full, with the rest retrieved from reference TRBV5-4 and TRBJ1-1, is ETGVTQSPTHLIKTRGQQVTLRCSSQSGHNTVSWYQQALGQGPQFIFQYYREEENGRGNFPPRFSGLQFPNYSSELNVNALELDDSALYLCASSLPGWVANTEAFFGQGTRLTVV.

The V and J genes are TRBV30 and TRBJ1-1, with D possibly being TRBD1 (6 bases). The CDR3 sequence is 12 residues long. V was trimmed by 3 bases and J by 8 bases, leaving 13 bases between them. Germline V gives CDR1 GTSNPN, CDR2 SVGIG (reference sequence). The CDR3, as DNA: TGTGCCTGGAGCCGGGGGGCCAAGGAAGCTTTCTTT. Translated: CAWSRGAKEAFF.

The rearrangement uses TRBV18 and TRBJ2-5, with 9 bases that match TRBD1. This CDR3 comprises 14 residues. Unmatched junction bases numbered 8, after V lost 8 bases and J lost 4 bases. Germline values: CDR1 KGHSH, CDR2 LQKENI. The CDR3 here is CASTHRDRAETQYF. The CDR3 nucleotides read TGTGCCAGCACGCACAGGGACAGGGCAGAGACCCAGTACTTC. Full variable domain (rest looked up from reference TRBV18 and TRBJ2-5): NAGVMQNPRHLVRRRGQEARLRCSPMKGHSHVYWYRQLPEEGLKFMVYLQKENIIDESGMPKERFSAEFPKEGPSILRIQQVVRGDSAAYFCASTHRDRAETQYFGPGTRLLVL.

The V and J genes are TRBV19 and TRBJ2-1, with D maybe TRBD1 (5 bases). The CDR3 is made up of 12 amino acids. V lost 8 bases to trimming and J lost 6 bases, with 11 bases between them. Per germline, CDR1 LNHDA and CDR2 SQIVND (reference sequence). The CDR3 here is CASSRQFNEQFF. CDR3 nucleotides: TGTGCCAGTTCGAGACAGTTCAATGAGCAGTTCTTC.

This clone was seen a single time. The CDR3 DNA is TGTGCCAGCAGCCCCCATCGTTTCTACAATGAGCAGTTCTTC. Translation: CASSPHRFYNEQFF. The rearrangement joins TRBV9 to TRBJ2-1; no clear D gene. CDR3 length: 14 residues. The germline V gene has CDR1 SGDLS and CDR2 YYNGEE. Trimming took 4 bases from V and 3 from J, leaving 11 bases between them.

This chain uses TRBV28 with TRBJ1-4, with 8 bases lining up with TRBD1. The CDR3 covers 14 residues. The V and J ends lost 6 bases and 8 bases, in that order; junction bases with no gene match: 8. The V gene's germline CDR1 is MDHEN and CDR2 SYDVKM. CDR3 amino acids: CASRGTGSLEKLFF. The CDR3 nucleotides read TGTGCCAGCAGAGGGACAGGATCGTTAGAAAAACTGTTTTTT.

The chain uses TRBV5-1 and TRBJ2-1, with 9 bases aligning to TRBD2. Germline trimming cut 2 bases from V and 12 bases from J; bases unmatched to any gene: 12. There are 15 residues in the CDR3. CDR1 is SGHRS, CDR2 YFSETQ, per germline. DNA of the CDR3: TGCGCCAGCAGCTTCGGAGCGGGGGGCCTTATACGGCAGTTCTTC. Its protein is CASSFGAGGLIRQFF.

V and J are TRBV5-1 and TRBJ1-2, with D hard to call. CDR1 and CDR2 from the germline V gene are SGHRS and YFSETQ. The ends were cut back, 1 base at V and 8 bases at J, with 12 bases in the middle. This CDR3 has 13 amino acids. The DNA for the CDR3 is TGCGCCAGCAGCTTGATGGGCAGCGGCGGCTACACCTTC. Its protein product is CASSLMGSGGYTF.

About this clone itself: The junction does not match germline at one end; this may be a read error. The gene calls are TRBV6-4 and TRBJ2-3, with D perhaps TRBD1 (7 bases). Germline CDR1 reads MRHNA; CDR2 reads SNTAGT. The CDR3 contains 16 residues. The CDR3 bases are TGTGCCAGCAGTGACTCGTACAGGGGAGGCACAGGTACGCAGTATTTT. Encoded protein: CASSDSYRGGTGTQYF.

CDR3: CASSQTTLGQTNTEAFF. CDR3 coding DNA: TGCGCCAGCAGCCAAACCACCCTGGGACAGACGAACACTGAAGCTTTCTTT. The J gene is TRBJ1-1, the V gene TRBV4-1, with TRBD1 identical over 7 bases. CDR1 and CDR2 (germline): MGHRA, YSYEKL. This CDR3 is 17 amino acids long. V lost 2 bases and J lost 1; bases outside the gene matches: 10.

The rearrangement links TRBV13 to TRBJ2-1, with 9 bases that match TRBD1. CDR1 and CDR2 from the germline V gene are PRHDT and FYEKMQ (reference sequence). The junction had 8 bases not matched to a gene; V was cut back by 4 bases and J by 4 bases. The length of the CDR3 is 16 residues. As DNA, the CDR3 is TGTGCCAGCAGCTCACTACGACAGGGGGATTACAATGAGCAGTTCTTC. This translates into CASSSLRQGDYNEQFF.

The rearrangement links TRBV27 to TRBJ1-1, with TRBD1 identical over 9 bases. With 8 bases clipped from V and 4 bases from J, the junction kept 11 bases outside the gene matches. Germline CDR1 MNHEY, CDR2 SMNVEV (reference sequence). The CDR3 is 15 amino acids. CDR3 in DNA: TGTGCCAGCGGGCCCGGGACAGGGAGAGGCACTGAAGCTTTCTTT. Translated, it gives CASGPGTGRGTEAFF.

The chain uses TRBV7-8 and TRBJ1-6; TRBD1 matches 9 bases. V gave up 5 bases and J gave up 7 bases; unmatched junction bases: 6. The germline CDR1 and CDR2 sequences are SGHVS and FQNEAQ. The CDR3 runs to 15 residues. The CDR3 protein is CASSVGTGNNSPLHF. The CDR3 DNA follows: TGTGCCAGCAGCGTCGGGACAGGGAACAATTCACCCCTCCACTTT.

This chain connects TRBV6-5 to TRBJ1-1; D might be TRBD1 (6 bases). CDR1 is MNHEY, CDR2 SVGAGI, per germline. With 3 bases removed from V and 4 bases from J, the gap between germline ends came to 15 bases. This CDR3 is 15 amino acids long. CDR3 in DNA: TGTGCCAGCAGTTATTCCTTTAACAGGGTCACTGAAGCTTTCTTT. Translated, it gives CASSYSFNRVTEAFF.

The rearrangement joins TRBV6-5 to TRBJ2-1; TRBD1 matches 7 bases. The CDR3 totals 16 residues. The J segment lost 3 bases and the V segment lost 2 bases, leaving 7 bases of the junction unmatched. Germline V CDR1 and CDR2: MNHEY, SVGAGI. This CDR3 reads CASSYEGHRGYNEQFF. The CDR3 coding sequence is TGTGCCAGCAGTTACGAGGGCCACAGGGGCTACAATGAGCAGTTCTTC.

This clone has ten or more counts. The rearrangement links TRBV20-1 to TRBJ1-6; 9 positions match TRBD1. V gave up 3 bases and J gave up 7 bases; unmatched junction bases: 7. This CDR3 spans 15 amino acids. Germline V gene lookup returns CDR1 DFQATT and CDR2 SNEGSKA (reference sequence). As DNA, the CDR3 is TGCAGTGCTAGTGTGGACAGGGGCTTGAATTCACCCCTCCACTTT. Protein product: CSASVDRGLNSPLHF.

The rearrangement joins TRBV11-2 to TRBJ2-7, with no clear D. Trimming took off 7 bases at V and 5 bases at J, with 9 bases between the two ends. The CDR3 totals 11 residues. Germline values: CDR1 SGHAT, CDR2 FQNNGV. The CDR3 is CASTVGDEQYV. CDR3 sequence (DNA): TGTGCCAGCACCGTCGGAGACGAGCAGTACGTC.

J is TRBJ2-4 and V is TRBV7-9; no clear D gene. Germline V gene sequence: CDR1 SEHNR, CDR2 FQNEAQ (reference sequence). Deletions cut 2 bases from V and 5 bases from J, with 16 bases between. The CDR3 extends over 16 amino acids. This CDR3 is CASSLPRNAAENIQYF. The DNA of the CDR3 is TGTGCCAGCAGCTTACCCCGGAACGCGGCGGAAAACATTCAGTACTTC.

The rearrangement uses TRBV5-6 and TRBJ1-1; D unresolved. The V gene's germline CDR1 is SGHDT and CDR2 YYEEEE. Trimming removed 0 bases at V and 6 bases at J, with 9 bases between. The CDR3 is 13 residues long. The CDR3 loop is CASSLGGSAEAFF. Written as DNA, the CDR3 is TGTGCCAGCAGCTTGGGAGGGAGCGCTGAAGCTTTCTTT.

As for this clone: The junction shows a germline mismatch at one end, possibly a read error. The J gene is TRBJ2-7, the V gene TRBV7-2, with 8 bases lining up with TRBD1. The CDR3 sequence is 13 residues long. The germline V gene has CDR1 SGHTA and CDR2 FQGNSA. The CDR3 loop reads CASSFTAGQGWDF. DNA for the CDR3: TGTGCCAGCAGCTTCACCGCTGGACAGGGTTGGGACTTC.